Each of the 6 T cell receptor beta chains below was sequenced from the same sample in a study of CD8+ T cells in alopecia areata. Extraction of RNA preceded its reverse transcription into cDNA, which served as the sequencing template. Sequencing was performed with immunoSEQ multiplex PCR; in TCRdb, only in-frame clones are kept and a portion is missing. In the table there are 80,000 to 100,000 clones, roughly two fifths of which are singletons. Treatment meaning: oral pan-JAK inhibitor, 5-10 mg twice daily. The source was CD8+ T cells sorted from blood, collected at week 24, from a patient treated with tofacitinib. The receptors were sampled from a human donor with alopecia areata.

This clone occurred a few times. The CDR3: CASSVGLAGARETQYF. The CDR3, as DNA: TGTGCCAGCAGCGTCGGACTAGCGGGAGCTCGAGAGACCCAGTACTTC. This chain connects TRBV9 to TRBJ2-5; 13 bases agree with TRBD2. There are 16 residues in the CDR3. V dropped 2 bases and J dropped 4; count of bases not matched to a gene: 5. Germline V gives CDR1 SGDLS, CDR2 YYNGEE.

This sequence joins TRBV9 and TRBJ2-1, with D hard to call. The CDR3 consists of 12 residues. CDR1 SGDLS and CDR2 YYNGEE come from the germline V gene. V shed 3 bases and J shed 10 bases, with 11 bases lying between them. CDR3 nucleotides: TGTGCCAGCAGCGCAGACTCCATCGAGCAGTTCTTC. Its translation: CASSADSIEQFF.

This clone has just a few counts. The chain has TRBV29-1 and TRBJ2-7, with 8 bases identical to TRBD2. This CDR3 has 13 amino acids. The V segment lost 6 bases and the J segment 1 base; nucleotides outside the gene matches: 5. Per the germline V gene, CDR1 is SQVTM and CDR2 is ANQGSEA. The CDR3 DNA reads TGCAGCGTGGGCGGGGGGCCATCCTACGAGCAGTACTTC. Amino acids: CSVGGGPSYEQYF.

V usage is TRBV13 and J usage is TRBJ2-1; 7 bases agree with TRBD1. Germline trimming cut 3 bases from V and 12 bases from J; bases unmatched to any gene: 8. The CDR3 spans 13 residues. Germline V gene lookup returns CDR1 PRHDT and CDR2 FYEKMQ (reference sequence). The DNA of the CDR3 is TGTGCCAGCAGCTTGCAGAACCGGGACAGGCAGTTCTTC. Translated, it gives CASSLQNRDRQFF. Complete variable domain (other parts from reference TRBV13 and TRBJ2-1): AAGVIQSPRHLIKEKRETATLKCYPIPRHDTVYWYQQGPGQDPQFLISFYEKMQSDKGSIPDRFSAQQFSDYHSELNMSSLELGDSALYFCASSLQNRDRQFFGPGTRLTVL.

As regards this clone: Without the conserved terminal phenylalanine or tryptophan, this CDR3 likely stems from a read error. The chain is built from TRBV7-6 and TRBJ2-2; unclear D gene. Trimming shortened V by 5 bases and J by 8 bases, and 12 bases separated the two germline ends. The CDR3 consists of 13 residues. CDR1 SGHVS and CDR2 FNYEAQ come from the germline V gene. CDR3 nucleotide sequence: TGTGCCAGCAGCGAGCCCCCGGTAGGGGAGCTGTTTTTA. Protein sequence: CASSEPPVGELFL.

The V call is TRBV11-2, the J call TRBJ2-5; D not certain. CDR3 size: 15 residues. The germline V and J ends were trimmed by 0 bases and 0 bases, with 8 bases remaining between them. Germline-derived CDR1 and CDR2 are SGHAT and FQNNGV. Here the CDR3 DNA reads TGTGCCAGCAGCTTAGAGGGCCCGTACCAAGAGACCCAGTACTTC. Protein product: CASSLEGPYQETQYF. The full variable domain, in which reference TRBV11-2 and TRBJ2-5 provide the parts outside the CDR3, is EAGVAQSPRYKIIEKRQSVAFWCNPISGHATLYWYQQILGQGPKLLIQFQNNGVVDDSQLPKDRFSAERLKGVDSTLKIQPAKLEDSAVYLCASSLEGPYQETQYFGPGTRLLVL.